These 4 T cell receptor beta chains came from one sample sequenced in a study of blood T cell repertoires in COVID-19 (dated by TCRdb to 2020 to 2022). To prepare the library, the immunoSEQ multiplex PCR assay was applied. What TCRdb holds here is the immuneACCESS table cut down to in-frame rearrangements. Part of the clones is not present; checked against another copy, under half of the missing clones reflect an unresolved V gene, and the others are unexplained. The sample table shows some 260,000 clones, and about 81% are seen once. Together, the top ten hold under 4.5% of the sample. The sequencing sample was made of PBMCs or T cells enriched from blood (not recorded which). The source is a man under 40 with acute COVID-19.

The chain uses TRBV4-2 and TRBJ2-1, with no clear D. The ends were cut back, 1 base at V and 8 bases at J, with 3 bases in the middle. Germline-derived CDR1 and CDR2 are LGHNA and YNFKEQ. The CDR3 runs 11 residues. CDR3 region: CASSQADEQFF. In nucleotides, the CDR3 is TGTGCCAGCAGCCAAGCGGATGAGCAGTTCTTC.

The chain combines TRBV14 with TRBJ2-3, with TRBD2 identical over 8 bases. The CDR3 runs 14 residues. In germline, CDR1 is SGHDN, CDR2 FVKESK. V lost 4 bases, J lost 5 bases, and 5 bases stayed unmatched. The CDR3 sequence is CASSPTGGEDTQYF. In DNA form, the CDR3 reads TGTGCCAGCAGCCCCACGGGGGGGGAAGATACGCAGTATTTT. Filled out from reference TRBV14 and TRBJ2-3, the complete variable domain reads EAGVTQFPSHSVIEKGQTVTLRCDPISGHDNLYWYRRVMGKEIKFLLHFVKESKQDESGMPNNRFLAERTGGTYSTLKVQPAELEDSGVYFCASSPTGGEDTQYFGPGTRLTVL.

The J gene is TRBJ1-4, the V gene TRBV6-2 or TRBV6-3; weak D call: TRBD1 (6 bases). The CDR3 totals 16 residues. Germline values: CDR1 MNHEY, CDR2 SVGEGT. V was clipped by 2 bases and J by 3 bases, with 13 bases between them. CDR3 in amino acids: CASSYPFGGSNEKLFF. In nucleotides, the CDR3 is TGTGCCAGCAGTTACCCCTTTGGGGGCTCTAATGAAAAACTGTTTTTT.

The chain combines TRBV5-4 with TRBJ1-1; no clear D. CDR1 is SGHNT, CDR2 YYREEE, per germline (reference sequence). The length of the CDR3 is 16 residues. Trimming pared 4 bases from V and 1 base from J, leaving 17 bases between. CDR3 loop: CASSRRTNGGNTEAFF. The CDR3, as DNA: TGTGCCAGCAGCCGGAGGACGAATGGTGGGAACACTGAAGCTTTCTTT. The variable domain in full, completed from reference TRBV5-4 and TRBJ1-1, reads ETGVTQSPTHLIKTRGQQVTLRCSSQSGHNTVSWYQQALGQGPQFIFQYYREEENGRGNFPPRFSGLQFPNYSSELNVNALELDDSALYLCASSRRTNGGNTEAFFGQGTRLTVV.